The 15 T cell receptor beta chains presented below share a single source sample, sequenced in a study of cytomegalovirus exposure and HLA in healthy donors. Data came from immunoSEQ multiplex PCR; TCRdb stores just in-frame clones and leaves some out. The sample shows nearly 110,000 clones, about nine tenths of them seen only once. Sequencing was performed on PBMCs. All receptors derive from a woman between 18 and 29 years old in good health and CMV-seropositive.

The CDR3 DNA reads TGCGCCAGCAGCCACGAAGAAAAGGGGGCGCGGGGCTACACCTTC. It specifies CASSHEEKGARGYTF. The chain combines TRBV4-1 with TRBJ1-2, with 7 nucleotides matching TRBD1. The ends lost 3 bases at V and 8 bases at J; junction bases unmatched: 12. This CDR3 has 15 residues. Germline V gives CDR1 MGHRA, CDR2 YSYEKL.

The chain joins TRBV4-3 to TRBJ1-1; TRBD1 is a possible D gene (6 bases). The CDR3 is 15 residues long. Trimming removed 1 base at V and 5 bases at J, with 14 bases between. Per the germline V gene, CDR1 is LGHNA and CDR2 is YSLEER. The CDR3 spells CASSQVGAGVTEAFF. The CDR3 nucleotides read TGCGCCAGCAGCCAAGTGGGGGCAGGGGTTACTGAAGCTTTCTTT.

The J gene is TRBJ2-3, the V gene TRBV2, with 8 bases that match TRBD2. This CDR3 is 16 amino acids long. After removal of 7 bases from V and 0 bases from J, the junction contained 9 bases not matched to a gene. Germline V gene lookup returns CDR1 SNHLY and CDR2 FYNNEI. CDR3 sequence (DNA): TGTGCCAGCAATGGGGGGACTAGGAGGAGCACAGATACGCAGTATTTT. Protein product: CASNGGTRRSTDTQYF.

There are a few counts of this clone. The CDR3 DNA is TGTGCCAGCGCCGCGGACGGGAGCTCCTACAATGAGCAGTTCTTC. It is translated as CASAADGSSYNEQFF. The chain combines TRBV9 with TRBJ2-1; D is perhaps TRBD2 (6 bases). V was trimmed by 7 bases and J by 0 bases, leaving 14 bases between them. Looked up from germline, CDR1 is SGDLS and CDR2 is YYNGEE. The CDR3 contains 15 residues.

This chain joins TRBV5-1 and TRBJ2-5; 8 bases are shared with TRBD1. The CDR3 covers 15 residues. J gave up 2 bases and V 1 base, and 4 bases lay outside the gene matches. Germline assignment: CDR1 SGHRS and CDR2 YFSETQ. CDR3 region: CASSLQGAGQETQYF. The CDR3 DNA reads as TGCGCCAGCAGCTTGCAGGGGGCAGGTCAAGAGACCCAGTACTTC. Full variable domain (missing parts from reference TRBV5-1 and TRBJ2-5): KAGVTQTPRYLIKTRGQQVTLSCSPISGHRSVSWYQQTPGQGLQFLFEYFSETQRNKGNFPGRFSGRQFSNSRSEMNVSTLELGDSALYLCASSLQGAGQETQYFGPGTRLLVL.

This chain joins TRBV20-1 and TRBJ2-1; a possible D gene is TRBD2 (5 bases). Germline values: CDR1 DFQATT, CDR2 SNEGSKA (reference sequence). The V gene lost 6 bases and the J gene lost 9 bases, with 9 bases spanning the gap. This CDR3 has 10 amino acids. As DNA, the CDR3 is TGCAGTGCCCCGGACTCTGAGCAGTTCTTC. Translation: CSAPDSEQFF.

The chain is built from TRBV6-1 and TRBJ1-5, with D possibly TRBD1 on 5 matching bases. Trimming removed 3 bases at V and 4 bases at J, with 16 bases between. The germline CDR1 and CDR2 sequences are MNHNS and SASEGT. This CDR3 spans 16 amino acids. The CDR3 loop is CASSDPGLEGNQPQHF. The CDR3 nucleotides read TGTGCCAGCAGTGACCCAGGTCTGGAGGGGAATCAGCCCCAGCATTTT.

The chain joins TRBV11-2 to TRBJ2-1; the match to TRBD2 covers 9 bases. Germline-derived CDR1 and CDR2 are SGHAT and FQNNGV. The CDR3 spans 16 residues. V lost 0 bases to trimming and J lost 3 bases; unmatched junction nucleotides: 3. The CDR3 is CASSLDLAGFYNEQFF. The CDR3 DNA is TGTGCCAGCAGCTTAGATCTAGCGGGGTTCTACAATGAGCAGTTCTTC.

The chain is built from TRBV7-2 and TRBJ2-1; maybe TRBD2 (5 bases). Per germline, CDR1 SGHTA and CDR2 FQGNSA. The CDR3 covers 14 residues. Trimming took off 3 bases at V and 5 bases at J, with 11 bases between the two ends. In nucleotides, the CDR3 is TGTGCCAGCAGCTTCCCGGACTTACACAATGAGCAGTTCTTC. It is translated as CASSFPDLHNEQFF.

V gene TRBV28 combines with J gene TRBJ1-1; weak D call: TRBD1 (5 bases). This CDR3 region has 16 residues. Trimming stripped 2 bases from V and 4 bases from J, with 17 bases between. CDR1 MDHEN and CDR2 SYDVKM come from the germline V gene. The CDR3 sequence is CASSLGVGTGLTEAFF. CDR3 coding DNA: TGTGCCAGCAGTTTAGGTGTGGGTACAGGTCTCACTGAAGCTTTCTTT.

The chain is built from TRBV19 and TRBJ2-1, with 7 bases matching TRBD1. Germline-derived CDR1 and CDR2 are LNHDA and SQIVND (reference sequence). This CDR3 comprises 17 residues. The V and J ends lost 4 bases and 0 bases, in that order; junction bases with no gene match: 9. The CDR3 here is CASSTRTGPSSYNEQFF. The CDR3 coding sequence is TGTGCCAGTAGTACCCGGACAGGACCAAGCTCCTACAATGAGCAGTTCTTC.

The chain links TRBV6-1 to TRBJ1-3; 7 bases are a match to TRBD1. J was trimmed by 4 bases and V by 1 base; bases with no gene match: 4. CDR1 MNHNS and CDR2 SASEGT come from the germline V gene. The CDR3 spans 15 residues. The CDR3 DNA is TGTGCCAGCAGTGAAGGAGGGGGCATCGGAAACACCATATATTTT. This encodes CASSEGGGIGNTIYF.

The chain links TRBV28 to TRBJ2-7; 8 bases line up with TRBD1. V lost 3 bases, J lost 4 bases, and 5 bases stayed unmatched. Germline V gives CDR1 MDHEN, CDR2 SYDVKM. The CDR3 runs to 14 residues. The CDR3 DNA sequence: TGTGCCAGCAGTTTCCTCGACAGGGGATACGAGCAGTACTTC. This translates into CASSFLDRGYEQYF.

The chain joins TRBV14 to TRBJ2-3; 12 nucleotides match TRBD2. The CDR3 sequence is 17 residues long. In germline, CDR1 is SGHDN, CDR2 FVKESK. The V and J ends lost 4 bases and 3 bases, in that order; junction bases with no gene match: 8. This CDR3 reads CASSLYKLAGGTDTQYF. CDR3 DNA sequence: TGTGCCAGCAGCCTATATAAACTAGCGGGGGGTACAGATACGCAGTATTTT.

The chain employs TRBV4-1 and TRBJ2-7; no reliable D call. This CDR3 spans 14 amino acids. Trimming shortened V by 0 bases and J by 3 bases, and 9 bases separated the two germline ends. Germline loops: CDR1 MGHRA, CDR2 YSYEKL. The CDR3 sequence is CASSQDSGYYEQYF. The CDR3 coding sequence is TGCGCCAGCAGCCAAGATTCAGGTTACTACGAGCAGTACTTC.